This record concerns one TCR beta chain sequence. Its cognate antigen is unknown. These data come from a study of T cell responses to AZD1222 COVID-19 vaccine. Study information: Samples with a second dose at about 4 or about 12 weeks were pooled together.

Assay used: immunoSEQ multiplex PCR; TCRdb lists only in-frame clones, some missing. The sample has 85,000 to 130,000 clones, about 87% seen once. Findings of the study overall: Increased Spike-specific TCR breadth and depth were observed after two AZD1222 doses. Donor demographics were predominantly white British with a female majority; clonal diversity may be underestimated.

The V gene lost 0 bases and the J gene lost 7 bases, with 10 bases spanning the gap. This CDR3 spans 15 amino acids. Per germline, CDR1 LNHDA and CDR2 SQIVND (reference sequence). The chain has TRBV19 and TRBJ1-6; D possibly corresponds to TRBD1 (5 bases). This receptor was obtained from an adult in good health. This material consisted of peripheral blood, taken on day 0 of AZD1222 vaccination. CDR3 DNA: TGTGCCAGTAGTATAGATCCTCGGGGGAATTCACCCCTCCACTTT. It translates to CASSIDPRGNSPLHF. The full variable domain, completed using reference TRBV19 and TRBJ1-6, is DGGITQSPKYLFRKEGQNVTLSCEQNLNHDAMYWYRQDPGQGLRLIYYSQIVNDFQKGDIAEGYSVSREKKESFPLTVTSAQKNPTAFYLCASSIDPRGNSPLHFGNGTRLTVT.